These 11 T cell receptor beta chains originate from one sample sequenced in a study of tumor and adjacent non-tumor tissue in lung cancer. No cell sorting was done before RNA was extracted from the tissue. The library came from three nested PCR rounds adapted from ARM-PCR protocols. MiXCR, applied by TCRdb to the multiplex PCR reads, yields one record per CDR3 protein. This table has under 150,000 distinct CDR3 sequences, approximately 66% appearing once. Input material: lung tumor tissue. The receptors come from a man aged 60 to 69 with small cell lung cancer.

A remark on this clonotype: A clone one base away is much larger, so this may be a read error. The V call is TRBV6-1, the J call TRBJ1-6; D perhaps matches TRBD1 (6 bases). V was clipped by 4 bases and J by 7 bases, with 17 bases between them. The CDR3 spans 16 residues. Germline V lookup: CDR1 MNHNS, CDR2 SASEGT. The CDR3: CASSGSGTRRNSPLHF. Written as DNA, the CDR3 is TGTGCCAGCAGTGGCTCCGGGACAAGACGCAATTCACCCCTCCACTTT.

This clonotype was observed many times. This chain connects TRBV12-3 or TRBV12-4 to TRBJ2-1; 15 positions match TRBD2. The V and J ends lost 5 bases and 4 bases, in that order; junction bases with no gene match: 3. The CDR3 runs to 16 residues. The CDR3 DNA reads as TGTGCCAGCAGTCTAGGACTAGCGGGAGGGTACAATGAGCAGTTCTTC. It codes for CASSLGLAGGYNEQFF.

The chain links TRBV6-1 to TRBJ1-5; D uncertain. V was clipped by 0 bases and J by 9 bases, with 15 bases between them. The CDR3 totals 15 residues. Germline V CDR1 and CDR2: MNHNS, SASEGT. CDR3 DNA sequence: TGTGCCAGCAGTGAAGCTTTAAACAGCCTGATGCCCCAGCATTTT. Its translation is CASSEALNSLMPQHF.

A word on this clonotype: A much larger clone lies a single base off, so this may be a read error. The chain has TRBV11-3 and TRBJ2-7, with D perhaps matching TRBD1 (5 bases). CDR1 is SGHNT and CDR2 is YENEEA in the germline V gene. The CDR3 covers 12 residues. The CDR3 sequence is CVSSWGVYEQYV. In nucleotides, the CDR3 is TGTGTCAGCAGCTGGGGCGTGTACGAGCAGTACGTC.

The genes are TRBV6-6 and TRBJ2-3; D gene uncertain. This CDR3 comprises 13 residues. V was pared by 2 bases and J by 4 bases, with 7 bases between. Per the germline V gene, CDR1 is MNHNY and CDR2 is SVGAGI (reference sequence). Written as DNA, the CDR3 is TGTGCCAGCAGTTACGCTGATTCAGATACGCAGTATTTT. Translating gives CASSYADSDTQYF.

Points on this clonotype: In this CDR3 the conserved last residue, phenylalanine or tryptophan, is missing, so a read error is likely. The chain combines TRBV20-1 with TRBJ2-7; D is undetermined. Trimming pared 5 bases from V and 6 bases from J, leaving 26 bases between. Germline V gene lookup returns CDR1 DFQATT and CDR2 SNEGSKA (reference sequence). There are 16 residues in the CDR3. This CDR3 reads CSASHPSSVWMGEQYL. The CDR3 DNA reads TGCAGTGCTTCCCATCCGTCAAGCGTATGGATGGGCGAGCAGTACCTC.

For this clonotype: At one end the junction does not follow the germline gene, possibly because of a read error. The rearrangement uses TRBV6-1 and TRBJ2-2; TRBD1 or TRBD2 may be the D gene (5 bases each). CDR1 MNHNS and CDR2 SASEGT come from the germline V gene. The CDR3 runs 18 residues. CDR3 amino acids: CASSAYRKFPGRLRDLFF. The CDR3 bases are TGTGCCAGCAGTGCCTATCGGAAGTTCCCGGGGCGTCTCCGGGATCTGTTTTTT.

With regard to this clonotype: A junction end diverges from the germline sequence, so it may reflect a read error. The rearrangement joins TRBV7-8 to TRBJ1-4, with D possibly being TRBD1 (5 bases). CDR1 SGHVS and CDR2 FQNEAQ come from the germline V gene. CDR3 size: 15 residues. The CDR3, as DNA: TGTGCCAGCAGCCCCAGACAGAACCTTAATGAAAGACTGTTTTTT. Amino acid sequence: CASSPRQNLNERLFF.

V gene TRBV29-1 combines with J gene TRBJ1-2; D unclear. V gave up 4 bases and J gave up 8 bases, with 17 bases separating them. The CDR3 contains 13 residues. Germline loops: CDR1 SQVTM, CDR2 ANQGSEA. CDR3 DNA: TGCAGCGTTGGCCCGGTCAGGAATAGGGGCTACACCTTC. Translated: CSVGPVRNRGYTF. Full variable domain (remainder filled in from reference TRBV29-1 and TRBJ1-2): SAVISQKPSRDICQRGTSLTIQCQVDSQVTMMFWYRQQPGQSLTLIATANQGSEATYESGFVIDKFPISRPNLTFSTLTVSNMSPEDSSIYLCSVGPVRNRGYTFGSGTRLTVV.

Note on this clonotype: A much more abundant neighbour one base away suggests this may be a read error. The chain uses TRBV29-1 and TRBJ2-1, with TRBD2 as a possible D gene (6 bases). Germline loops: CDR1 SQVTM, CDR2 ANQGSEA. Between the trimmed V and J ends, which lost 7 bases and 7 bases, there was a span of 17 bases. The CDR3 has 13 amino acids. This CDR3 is CSATSRGMNEQFF. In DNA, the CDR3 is TGCAGCGCAACTAGCCGGGGTATGAATGAGCAGTTCTTC.

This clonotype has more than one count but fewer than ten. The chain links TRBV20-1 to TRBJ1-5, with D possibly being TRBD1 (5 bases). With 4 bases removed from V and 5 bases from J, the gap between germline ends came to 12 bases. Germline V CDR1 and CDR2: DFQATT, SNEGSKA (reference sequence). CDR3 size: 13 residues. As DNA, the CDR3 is TGCAGTGCTAACAGCGGGGCGGATCAGCCCCAGCATTTT. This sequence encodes CSANSGADQPQHF.